The 8 T cell receptor beta chains in this list originate from one sample, sequenced in a study of blood T cell repertoires in COVID-19. Sequenced by immunoSEQ multiplex PCR; TCRdb stores in-frame clones only, minus some. The sample has tens of thousands of clones, under 80% seen once. The sample taken for sequencing was peripheral blood. These receptors all come from a human donor in a cohort sampled during active COVID-19.

DNA for the CDR3: TGTGCCAGCAGCTCCACCCCAGGGCTTAGAGGCACAGATACGCAGTATTTT. Its translation is CASSSTPGLRGTDTQYF. The V gene is TRBV7-3, the J gene TRBJ2-3; tentatively, D is TRBD1 (5 bases). V was shortened by 4 bases and J by 1 base, with 18 bases between the two germline ends. The CDR3 has 17 residues. Germline loops: CDR1 SGHTA, CDR2 FQGTGA. Variable domain in full (rest from reference TRBV7-3 and TRBJ2-3): GAGVSQTPSNKVTEKGKYVELRCDPISGHTALYWYRQSLGQGPEFLIYFQGTGAADDSGLPNDRFFAVRPEGSVSTLKIQRTERGDSAVYLCASSSTPGLRGTDTQYFGPGTRLTVL.

This clone appeared once. CDR3 protein: CASSLAAGSPGELFF. The DNA of the CDR3 is TGCGCCAGCAGCTTGGCCGCAGGGTCCCCCGGGGAGCTGTTTTTT. The chain combines TRBV5-1 with TRBJ2-2, with D perhaps matching TRBD1 (5 bases). The CDR3 has 15 residues. Germline CDR1 reads SGHRS; CDR2 reads YFSETQ. The V end lost 0 bases, the J end lost 6 bases, and 12 bases lay between the germline ends.

This chain links TRBV7-2 with TRBJ2-1, with TRBD2 matching over 11 bases. Germline CDR1 reads SGHTA; CDR2 reads FQGNSA. The CDR3 has 14 residues. Trimming took 6 bases from V and 9 from J; bases not matched to a gene: 7. DNA of the CDR3: TGTGCCAGCAGTTCGACTAGCGGGGTAGGTGAGCAGTTCTTC. Protein: CASSSTSGVGEQFF.

The gene calls are TRBV5-1 and TRBJ1-2; weak D call: TRBD1 (5 bases). V was clipped by 1 base and J by 7 bases, with 11 bases between them. Germline lookup yields CDR1 SGHRS and CDR2 YFSETQ. The CDR3 loop spans 13 amino acids. The CDR3 DNA reads TGCGCCAGCAGCTTGCAGGGTTCGGGTGGCTACACCTTC. Residues: CASSLQGSGGYTF.

This chain's CDR3 is CATTKLNYNEQFF. CDR3 DNA sequence: TGTGCCACCACGAAACTGAATTACAATGAGCAGTTCTTC. The chain has TRBV5-6 and TRBJ2-1; D is uncertain. V lost 9 bases to trimming and J lost 4 bases, with 14 bases between them. Germline V lookup: CDR1 SGHDT, CDR2 YYEEEE. The CDR3 contains 13 residues.

The rearrangement links TRBV7-9 to TRBJ2-1, with D perhaps TRBD2 (6 bases). The CDR3 runs to 15 residues. V lost 4 bases, J lost 6 bases, and 16 bases lay in between. Germline assignment: CDR1 SEHNR and CDR2 FQNEAQ (reference sequence). The DNA for the CDR3 is TGTGCCAGCAGCTCAACGAGGGGAGGCGTCAATGAGCAGTTCTTC. Translating it yields CASSSTRGGVNEQFF. Full variable domain (remainder filled in from reference TRBV7-9 and TRBJ2-1): DTGVSQNPRHKITKRGQNVTFRCDPISEHNRLYWYRQTLGQGPEFLTYFQNEAQLEKSRLLSDRFSAERPKGSFSTLEIQRTEQGDSAMYLCASSSTRGGVNEQFFGPGTRLTVL.

This chain joins TRBV19 and TRBJ2-3, with 9 nucleotides matching TRBD1. J lost 5 bases, V lost 4 bases, and 7 bases had no gene match. This CDR3 is 15 amino acids long. Germline V gene sequence: CDR1 LNHDA, CDR2 SQIVND (reference sequence). The DNA of the CDR3 is TGTGCCAGTAGTAGAGGGACAGGGATGGGAGATACGCAGTATTTT. This gives the protein CASSRGTGMGDTQYF. Full variable domain (missing parts from reference TRBV19 and TRBJ2-3): DGGITQSPKYLFRKEGQNVTLSCEQNLNHDAMYWYRQDPGQGLRLIYYSQIVNDFQKGDIAEGYSVSREKKESFPLTVTSAQKNPTAFYLCASSRGTGMGDTQYFGPGTRLTVL.

This rearrangement joins TRBV30 to TRBJ1-2; 11 nucleotides align to TRBD1. V lost 3 bases and J lost 5; bases outside the gene matches: 5. CDR3 length equals 14 residues. In germline, CDR1 is GTSNPN, CDR2 SVGIG (reference sequence). CDR3 sequence reads: CAWSWTGGLYGYTF. CDR3 DNA sequence: TGTGCCTGGAGCTGGACAGGGGGCCTATATGGCTACACCTTC.